Below, one TCR beta chain is given with its context. Its antigen is not yet known. No quality values exist for individual bases; no much larger clone is one base distant. This sample was included in a study of breast tumors, draining lymph nodes, adjacent tissues listed by TCRdb under 2016. Study-wide context: Breast cancer patients provided tumor, adjacent nontumor tissue and axillary lymph nodes, and the study compared the TCR beta repertoires across these three sources. In human breast cancer, the study set out to assess how tumor, surrounding tissue and draining lymph node repertoires relate to one another and whether T cells might be exchanged between them.

Lymph node samples came from the axillary draining lymph nodes of breast cancer patients. TCRdb records Illumina HiSeq 2000 as the sequencer. Multiplex PCR amplification was used to build the TCR beta chain libraries. High-throughput sequencing was used to analyze the amplified TCR beta chain products. Starting from the raw public reads, TCRdb applied fastp trimming at Q25, assembled clones with MiXCR and retained in-frame beta chains. Every CDR3 protein is listed once, alongside the most common genes and DNA of its rows. The sample has more than 200,000 distinct CDR3 sequences on record, approximately 29% of them singletons. In total, the top ten clones hold about 1.4% of the sample. Inclusive of the bounding cysteine and phenylalanine, the CDR3 is 15 residues long. Left in the record is the CDR3 DNA by itself, 45 bases read in frame from the first base. From the germline V gene, CDR1 is MDHEN and CDR2 is SYDVKM. The V and J ends are trimmed by 4 bases and 5 bases, leaving 17 bases between them.

The research as a whole found: Tumor and nontumor tissue repertoires were found to be significantly more similar in luminal-like than in basal-like breast cancer. The data were considered consistent with the idea that most tumor T cells come from the lymph node and then expand in tumor tissue. Tumor T-cell repertoires showed less diversity than lymph node repertoires and more diversity than nontumor tissue repertoires, and tumor T-cell repertoires showed preferential V and J gene usage. The conclusion that tumor T cells originate in lymph nodes was presented as consistent with a hypothesis rather than as directly demonstrated.

The chain couples TRBV28 to TRBJ1-2; a weak D assignment points to TRBD1 (6 bases agree). The sequenced sample consisted of axillary lymph node tissue. This receptor was obtained from a female donor with breast cancer. Some clones in this sample may be carry-over from other donors' samples. CDR3 sequence: CASSSLGKGGYGYTF. The DNA is TGTGCCAGCAGTTCCTTGGGGAAGGGGGGATATGGCTACACCTTC.